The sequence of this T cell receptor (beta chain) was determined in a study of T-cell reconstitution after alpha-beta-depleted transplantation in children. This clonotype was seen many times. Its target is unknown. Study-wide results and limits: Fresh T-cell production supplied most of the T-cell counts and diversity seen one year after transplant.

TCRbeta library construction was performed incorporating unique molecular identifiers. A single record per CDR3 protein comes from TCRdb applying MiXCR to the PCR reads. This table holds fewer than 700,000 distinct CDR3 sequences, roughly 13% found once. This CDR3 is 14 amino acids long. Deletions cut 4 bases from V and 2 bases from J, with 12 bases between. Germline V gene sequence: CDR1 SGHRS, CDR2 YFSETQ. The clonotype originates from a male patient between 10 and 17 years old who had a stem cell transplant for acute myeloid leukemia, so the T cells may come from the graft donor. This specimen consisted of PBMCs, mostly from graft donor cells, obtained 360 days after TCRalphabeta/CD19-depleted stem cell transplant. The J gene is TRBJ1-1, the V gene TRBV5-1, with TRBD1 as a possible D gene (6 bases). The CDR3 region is CASSRTDPNTEAFF. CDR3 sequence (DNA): TGCGCCAGCAGCAGGACAGATCCCAACACTGAAGCTTTCTTT.